Reported below is one T cell receptor (beta chain). Libraries were prepared by immunoSEQ multiplex PCR; TCRdb keeps only in-frame clonotypes and omits some of them. The table includes 50,000 or so clones, approximately 92% detected once. These data come from a study of OX40 agonist ivuxolimab in advanced cancers. Study background: Partial responses were seen in three patients, one with hepatocellular carcinoma and two with cutaneous melanoma.

Autoimmune disease history or systemic immunosuppression meant exclusion. Peripheral blood came from all dose cohorts at three timepoints. Germline V CDR1 and CDR2: SGDLS, YYNGEE. V was shortened by 0 bases and J by 3 bases, with 18 bases between the two germline ends. The CDR3 spans 18 residues. The origin of this receptor is an adult with an advanced solid tumor such as melanoma, head and neck, liver or kidney cancer. The chain uses TRBV9 and TRBJ2-2, with a weak D call TRBD2 (7 bases). Sequencing used CD4+ or CD8+ T cells sorted from blood, obtained in a trial of the OX40 agonist ivuxolimab. In DNA form, the CDR3 reads TGTGCCAGCAGCGTAGGGAACGGGGGGCCTTTTGACACCGGGGAGCTGTTTTTT. Amino acid sequence: CASSVGNGGPFDTGELFF.